The clone carrying this T cell receptor (beta chain) was observed a few times. Its target is unknown. PCR amplification relied on 60 Vbeta primers (plus 13 Jbeta primers). Sequencing was performed with immunoSEQ multiplex PCR; in TCRdb, only in-frame clones are kept and a portion is missing. Seen here are 140,000 to 150,000 clones, 61% observed once, and the top ten hold over 1.5%. Germline V lookup: CDR1 MNHNY, CDR2 SVGAGI (reference sequence). The CDR3 is 14 residues long. V shed 7 bases and J shed 7 bases, with 17 bases lying between them. The data belong to a study of cytomegalovirus exposure and HLA in healthy donors. At the level of the study: The study's early data release held approximately 91 million unique TCRs from HLA-typed donors. Study outcomes and limitations: Most TCR sequences were rare, but some public TCRs occurred in many donors. An analysis was carried out at a later point. It showed that HLA-associated TCR beta chains were more clonally expanded than equally common non-associated chains. There were a few CMV-associated chains whose specificity for CMV antigens was confirmed in vitro.

What was sequenced was PBMCs. The V gene is TRBV6-6, the J gene TRBJ1-5, with D possibly matching TRBD1 (5 bases). This sequence was found in a male donor in good health and CMV-seronegative. Written as DNA, the CDR3 is TGTGCCAGCACCACCCAGTACAGGCAGCAGCCCCAGCATTTT. Protein product: CASTTQYRQQPQHF.